This TCR beta chain was identified in a study of cytomegalovirus exposure and HLA in healthy donors. Notes on the study in general: The authors enumerated over 150 TCR beta chains as linked to cytomegalovirus.

Trimming cost V 2 bases and J 1 base, with 12 bases left between them. The CDR3 runs to 16 residues. Germline V CDR1 and CDR2: WSHSY, SAAADI. A multiplex PCR was run with 60 Vbeta primers and 13 Jbeta primers. The protocol was immunoSEQ multiplex PCR, while the TCRdb copy is restricted to in-frame clones and leaves out a portion. The table for this sample gives approximately 120,000 clones. With respect to this clone: Its antigen is not identified.

This TCR derives from a man aged 25 to 40 in good health and CMV-seronegative. This rearrangement joins TRBV10-2 to TRBJ2-1; D perhaps matches TRBD2 (5 bases). Specimen: PBMCs. The CDR3 coding sequence is TGCGCCAGCAGTGAGGCCCCACTAGGGTCCTACAATGAGCAGTTCTTC. It specifies CASSEAPLGSYNEQFF.